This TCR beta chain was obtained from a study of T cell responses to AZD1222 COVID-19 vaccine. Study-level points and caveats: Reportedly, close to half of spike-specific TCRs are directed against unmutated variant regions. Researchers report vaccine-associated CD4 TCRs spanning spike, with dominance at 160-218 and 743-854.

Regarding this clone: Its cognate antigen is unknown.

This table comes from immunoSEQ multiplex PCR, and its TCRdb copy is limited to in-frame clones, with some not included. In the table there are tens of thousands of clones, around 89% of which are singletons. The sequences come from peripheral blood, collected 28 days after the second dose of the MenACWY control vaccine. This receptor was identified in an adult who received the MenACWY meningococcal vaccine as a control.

DNA for the CDR3: TGTGCCAGCAGCTACCGACAGGGGGCTTGGGAGACCCAGTACTTC. It is translated as CASSYRQGAWETQYF. This chain uses TRBV11-2 with TRBJ2-5; TRBD1 matches 10 bases. The V and J ends lost 4 bases and 5 bases, in that order; junction bases with no gene match: 7. Germline V lookup: CDR1 SGHAT, CDR2 FQNNGV. The CDR3 runs to 15 residues.